The clone carrying this TCR beta chain was picked up one time. What it binds is not known. There are 15 residues in the CDR3. V dropped 4 bases and J dropped 6; count of bases not matched to a gene: 9. Germline lookup yields CDR1 SGHRS and CDR2 YFSETQ. This table comes from immunoSEQ multiplex PCR, and its TCRdb copy is limited to in-frame clones, with some not included. Altogether 90,000 to 95,000 clones are present, approximately 92% being singletons, with the ten largest covering 0.45% to 0.6%. These data belong to a study of graft-versus-host responses after intestinal transplantation. The receptor was derived from a human donor who received an intestinal transplant. V usage is TRBV5-1 and J usage is TRBJ2-3; 9 positions agree with TRBD2. The source was unstimulated CD8+ T cells sorted from spleen or lymph node cells, collected before intestinal transplant. CDR3 in DNA: TGCGCCAGCAGCGTGGGGGGACTAGCTGGGGATACGCAGTATTTT. As protein: CASSVGGLAGDTQYF.